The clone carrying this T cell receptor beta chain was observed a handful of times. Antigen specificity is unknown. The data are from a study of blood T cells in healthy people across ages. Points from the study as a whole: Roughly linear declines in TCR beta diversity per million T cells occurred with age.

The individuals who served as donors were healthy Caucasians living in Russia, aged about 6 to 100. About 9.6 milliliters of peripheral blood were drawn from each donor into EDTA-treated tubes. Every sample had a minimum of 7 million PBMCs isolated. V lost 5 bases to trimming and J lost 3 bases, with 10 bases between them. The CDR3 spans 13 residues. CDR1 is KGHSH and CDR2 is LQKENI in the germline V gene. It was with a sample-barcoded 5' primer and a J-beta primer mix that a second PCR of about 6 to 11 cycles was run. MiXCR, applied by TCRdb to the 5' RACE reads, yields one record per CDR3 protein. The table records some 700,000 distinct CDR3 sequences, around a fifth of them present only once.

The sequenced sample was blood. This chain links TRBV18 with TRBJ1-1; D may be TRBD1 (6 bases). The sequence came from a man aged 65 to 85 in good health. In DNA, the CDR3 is TGTGCCAGCTCATCAAGACAGGACACTGAAGCTTTCTTT. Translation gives CASSSRQDTEAFF.